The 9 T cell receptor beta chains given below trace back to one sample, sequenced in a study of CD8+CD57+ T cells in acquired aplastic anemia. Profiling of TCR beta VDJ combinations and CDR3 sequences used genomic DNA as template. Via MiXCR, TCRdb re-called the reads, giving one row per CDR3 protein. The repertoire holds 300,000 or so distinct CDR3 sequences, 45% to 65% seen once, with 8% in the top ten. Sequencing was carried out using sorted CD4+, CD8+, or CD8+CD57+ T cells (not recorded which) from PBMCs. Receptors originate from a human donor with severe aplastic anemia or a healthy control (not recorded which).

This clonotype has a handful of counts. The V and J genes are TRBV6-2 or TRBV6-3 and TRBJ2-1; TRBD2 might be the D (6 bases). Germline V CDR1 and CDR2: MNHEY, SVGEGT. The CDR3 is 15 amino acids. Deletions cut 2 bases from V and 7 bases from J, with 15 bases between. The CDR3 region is CASSYVGGNWNEQFF. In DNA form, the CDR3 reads TGTGCCAGCAGTTACGTCGGGGGAAATTGGAATGAGCAGTTCTTC.

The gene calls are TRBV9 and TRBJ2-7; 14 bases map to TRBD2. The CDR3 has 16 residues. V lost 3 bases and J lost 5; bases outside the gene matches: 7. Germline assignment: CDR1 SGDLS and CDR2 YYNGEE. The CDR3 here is CASSAGTSGRGDEQYF. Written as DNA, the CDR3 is TGTGCCAGCAGCGCCGGGACTAGCGGGAGAGGGGACGAGCAGTACTTC. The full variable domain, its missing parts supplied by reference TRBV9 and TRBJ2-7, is DSGVTQTPKHLITATGQRVTLRCSPRSGDLSVYWYQQSLDQGLQFLIQYYNGEERAKGNILERFSAQQFPDLHSELNLSSLELGDSALYFCASSAGTSGRGDEQYFGPGTRLTVT.

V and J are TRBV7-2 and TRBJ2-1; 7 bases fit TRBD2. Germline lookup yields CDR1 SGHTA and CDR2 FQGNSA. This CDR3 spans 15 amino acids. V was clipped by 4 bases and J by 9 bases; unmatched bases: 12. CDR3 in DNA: TGTGCCAGCAGCTCCCGGACTAGTTCAGTGTCTGAGCAGTTCTTC. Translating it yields CASSSRTSSVSEQFF.

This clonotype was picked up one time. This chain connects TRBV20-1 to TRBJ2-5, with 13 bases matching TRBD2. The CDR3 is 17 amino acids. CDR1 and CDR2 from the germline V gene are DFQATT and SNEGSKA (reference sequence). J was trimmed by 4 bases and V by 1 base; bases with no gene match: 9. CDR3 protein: CSARGPGLAGEGETQYF. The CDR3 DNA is TGCAGTGCTAGAGGGCCTGGACTAGCGGGGGAAGGAGAGACCCAGTACTTC.

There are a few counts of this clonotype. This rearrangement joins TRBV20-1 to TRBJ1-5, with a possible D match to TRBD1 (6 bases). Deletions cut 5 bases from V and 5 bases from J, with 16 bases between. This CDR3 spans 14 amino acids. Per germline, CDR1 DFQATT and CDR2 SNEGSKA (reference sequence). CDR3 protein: CSAQGTAEHQPQHF. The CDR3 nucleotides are TGCAGTGCTCAGGGGACCGCTGAGCATCAGCCCCAGCATTTT.

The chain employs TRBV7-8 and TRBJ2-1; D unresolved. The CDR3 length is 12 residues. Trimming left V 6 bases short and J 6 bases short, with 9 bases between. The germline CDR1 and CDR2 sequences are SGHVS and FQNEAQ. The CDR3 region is CASRPASNEQFF. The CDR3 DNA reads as TGTGCCAGCAGACCCGCTTCCAATGAGCAGTTCTTC.

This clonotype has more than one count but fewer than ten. The DNA of the CDR3 is TGCAGTGCTAGTAGGACAGGGAGGGAAAAACTGTTTTTT. Residues: CSASRTGREKLFF. The chain couples TRBV20-1 to TRBJ1-4, with TRBD1 matching 8 bases. The V and J ends lost 3 bases and 8 bases, in that order; junction bases with no gene match: 5. Germline V gene lookup returns CDR1 DFQATT and CDR2 SNEGSKA (reference sequence). This CDR3 comprises 13 residues.

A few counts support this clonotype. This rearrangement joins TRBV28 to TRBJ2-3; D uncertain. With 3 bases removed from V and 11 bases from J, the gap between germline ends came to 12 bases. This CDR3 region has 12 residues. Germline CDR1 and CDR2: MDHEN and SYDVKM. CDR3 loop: CASSFSLRMQYF. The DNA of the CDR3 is TGTGCCAGCAGTTTCTCGCTAAGGATGCAGTATTTT.

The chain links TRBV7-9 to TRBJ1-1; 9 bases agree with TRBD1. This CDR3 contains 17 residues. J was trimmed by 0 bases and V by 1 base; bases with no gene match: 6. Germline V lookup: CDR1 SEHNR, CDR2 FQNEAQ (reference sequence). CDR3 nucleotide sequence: TGTGCCAGCAGCTTAGGCGGGACAGGGATAATGAACACTGAAGCTTTCTTT. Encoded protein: CASSLGGTGIMNTEAFF.